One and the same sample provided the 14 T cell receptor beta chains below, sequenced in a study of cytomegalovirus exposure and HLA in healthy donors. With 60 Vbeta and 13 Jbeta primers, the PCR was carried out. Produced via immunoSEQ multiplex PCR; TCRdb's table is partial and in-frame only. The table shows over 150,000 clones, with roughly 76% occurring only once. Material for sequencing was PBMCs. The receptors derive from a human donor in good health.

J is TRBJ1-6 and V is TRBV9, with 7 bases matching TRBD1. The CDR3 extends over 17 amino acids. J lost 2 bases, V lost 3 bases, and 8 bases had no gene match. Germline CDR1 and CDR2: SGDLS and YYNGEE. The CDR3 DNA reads TGTGCCAGCAGCGAGACAGGGATGGGAACCTATAATTCACCCCTCCACTTT. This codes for CASSETGMGTYNSPLHF.

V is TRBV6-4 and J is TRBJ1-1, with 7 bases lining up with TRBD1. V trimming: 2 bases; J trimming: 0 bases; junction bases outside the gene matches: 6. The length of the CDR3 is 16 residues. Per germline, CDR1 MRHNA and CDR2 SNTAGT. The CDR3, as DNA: TGTGCCAGCAGTGACGGGGACAGACTAATGAACACTGAAGCTTTCTTT. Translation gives CASSDGDRLMNTEAFF.

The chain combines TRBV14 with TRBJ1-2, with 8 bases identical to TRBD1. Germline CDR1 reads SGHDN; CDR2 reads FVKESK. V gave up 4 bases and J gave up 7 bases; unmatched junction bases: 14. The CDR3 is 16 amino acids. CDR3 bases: TGTGCCAGCAGCCCTAGCCTGGGAACAGGGGGTGGTGGCTACACCTTC. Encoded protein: CASSPSLGTGGGGYTF.

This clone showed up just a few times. The chain's CDR3 is CASRTTGVNEKLFF. CDR3 sequence (DNA): TGTGCCAGCAGGACCACAGGGGTTAATGAAAAACTGTTTTTT. J is TRBJ1-4 and V is TRBV6-5; 7 nucleotides line up with TRBD1. From germline, CDR1 is MNHEY and CDR2 SVGAGI. Germline trimming cut 6 bases from V and 4 bases from J; bases unmatched to any gene: 5. The CDR3 is made up of 14 amino acids.

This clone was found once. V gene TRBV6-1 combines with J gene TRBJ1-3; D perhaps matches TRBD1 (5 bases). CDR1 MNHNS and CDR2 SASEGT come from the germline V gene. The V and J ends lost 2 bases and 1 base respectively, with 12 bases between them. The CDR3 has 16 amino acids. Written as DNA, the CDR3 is TGTGCCAGCAGTGAAAATACAGGCGGATCTGGAAACACCATATATTTT. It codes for CASSENTGGSGNTIYF.

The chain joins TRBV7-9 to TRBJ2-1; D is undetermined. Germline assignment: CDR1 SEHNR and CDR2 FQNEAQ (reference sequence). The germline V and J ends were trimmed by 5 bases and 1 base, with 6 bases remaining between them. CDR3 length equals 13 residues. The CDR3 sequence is CASSLQSYNEQFF. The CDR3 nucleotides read TGTGCCAGCAGCCTTCAGTCCTACAATGAGCAGTTCTTC.

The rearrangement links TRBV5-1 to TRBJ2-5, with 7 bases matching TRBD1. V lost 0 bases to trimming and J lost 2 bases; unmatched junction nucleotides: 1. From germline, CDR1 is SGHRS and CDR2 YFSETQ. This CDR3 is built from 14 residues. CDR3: CASSLGGQQETQYF. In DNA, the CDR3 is TGCGCCAGCAGCTTGGGGGGACAGCAAGAGACCCAGTACTTC.

CDR3 protein: CATGDRGGTDTQYF. The CDR3 DNA is TGTGCCACCGGGGACAGGGGTGGTACAGATACGCAGTATTTT. The chain combines TRBV6-4 with TRBJ2-3; 10 bases fit TRBD1. Germline loops: CDR1 MRHNA, CDR2 SNTAGT. This CDR3 spans 14 amino acids. V dropped 10 bases and J dropped 3; count of bases not matched to a gene: 7.

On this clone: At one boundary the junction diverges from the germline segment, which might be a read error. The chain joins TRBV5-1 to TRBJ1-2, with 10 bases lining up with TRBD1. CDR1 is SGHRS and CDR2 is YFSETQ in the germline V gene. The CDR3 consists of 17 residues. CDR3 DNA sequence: TGCGCCAGCAGCTTGGAGGGACAGGGGAGAGCTAACTATGGCTACCCCTTC. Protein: CASSLEGQGRANYGYPF.

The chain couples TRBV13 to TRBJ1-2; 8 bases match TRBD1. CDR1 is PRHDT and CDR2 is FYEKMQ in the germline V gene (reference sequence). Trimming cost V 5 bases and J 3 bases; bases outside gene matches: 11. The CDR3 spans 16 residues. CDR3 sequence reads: CASSTRTGSLDYGYTF. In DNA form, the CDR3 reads TGTGCCAGCAGCACACGGACAGGGTCCCTTGACTATGGCTACACCTTC.

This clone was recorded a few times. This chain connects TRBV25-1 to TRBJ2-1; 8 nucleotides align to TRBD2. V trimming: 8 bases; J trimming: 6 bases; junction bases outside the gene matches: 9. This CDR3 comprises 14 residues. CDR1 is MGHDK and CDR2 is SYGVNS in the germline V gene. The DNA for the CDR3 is TGTGCCAGCGTTGGAGAGCGGGGGACCAATGAGCAGTTCTTC. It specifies CASVGERGTNEQFF.

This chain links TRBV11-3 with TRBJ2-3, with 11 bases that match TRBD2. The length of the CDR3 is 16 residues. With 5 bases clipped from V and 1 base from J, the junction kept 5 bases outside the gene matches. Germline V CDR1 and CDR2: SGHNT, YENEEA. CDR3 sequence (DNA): TGTGCCAGCAGCCCGACTAGCGGGGAACGCACAGATACGCAGTATTTT. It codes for CASSPTSGERTDTQYF.

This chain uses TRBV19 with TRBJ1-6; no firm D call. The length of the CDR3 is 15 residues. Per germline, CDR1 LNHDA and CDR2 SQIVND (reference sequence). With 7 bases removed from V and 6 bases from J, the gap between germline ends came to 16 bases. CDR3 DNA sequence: TGTGCCAGTACTCTCAGGCAGTATAGTAATTCACCCCTCCACTTT. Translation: CASTLRQYSNSPLHF.

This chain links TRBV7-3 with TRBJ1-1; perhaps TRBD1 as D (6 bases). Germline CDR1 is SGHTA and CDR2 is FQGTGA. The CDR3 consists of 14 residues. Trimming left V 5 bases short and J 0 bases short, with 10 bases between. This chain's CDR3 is CASSKDSLNTEAFF. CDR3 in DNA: TGTGCCAGCAGCAAGGACAGTCTGAACACTGAAGCTTTCTTT.